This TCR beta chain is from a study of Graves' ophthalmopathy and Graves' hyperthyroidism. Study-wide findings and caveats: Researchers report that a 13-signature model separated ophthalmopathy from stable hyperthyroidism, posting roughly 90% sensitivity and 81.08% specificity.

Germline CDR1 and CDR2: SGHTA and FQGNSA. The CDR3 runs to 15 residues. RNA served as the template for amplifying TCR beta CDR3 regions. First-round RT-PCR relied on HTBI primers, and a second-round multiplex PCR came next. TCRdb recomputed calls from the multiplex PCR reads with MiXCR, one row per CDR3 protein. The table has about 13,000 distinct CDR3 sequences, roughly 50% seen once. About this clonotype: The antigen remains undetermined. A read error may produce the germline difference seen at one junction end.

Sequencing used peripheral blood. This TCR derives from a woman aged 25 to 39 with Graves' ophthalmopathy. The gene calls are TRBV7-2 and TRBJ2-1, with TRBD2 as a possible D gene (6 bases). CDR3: CASSPGSGGTNKQFF. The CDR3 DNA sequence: TGTGCCAGCAGCCCAGGTAGCGGTGGAACCAATAAGCAGTTCTTC. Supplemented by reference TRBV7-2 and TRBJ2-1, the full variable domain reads GAGVSQSPSNKVTEKGKDVELRCDPISGHTALYWYRQSLGQGLEFLIYFQGNSAPDKSGLPSDRFSAERTGGSVSTLTIQRTQQEDSAVYLCASSPGSGGTNKQFFGPGTRLTVL.